This TCR beta chain was captured by sequencing in a study of identical twins (TCRdb year 2016). Study-wide context: To test whether fetal clonotypes persist, the study used deep sequencing on TCR alpha and beta repertoires from monozygotic twins, unrelated adults of various ages, and cord blood. To rule out contamination, replicate twin experiments were performed at different times with different library preparation protocols.

The research as a whole found: Recombination models systematically underestimated out-of-frame TCR alpha sharing in monozygotic twins but agreed with sharing between unrelated individuals. A weaker excess of twin sharing was found in beta out-of-frame sequences because the signal-to-noise ratio was lowered by fewer shared sequences. Fewer insertions were carried by abundant cord blood beta clonotypes; a weaker similar trend was observed in young adult naive repertoires, while no such trend was observed in memory repertoires. Compared with coincidental sharing between unrelated individuals, out-of-frame TCR alpha sequences shared between twins had an excess of sequences with low generation probability. Conclusions relied on cross-sectional statistical analysis, since the same donors could not be followed over many years. Zero-insertion analyses could be partly confounded by invariant T cells such as MAIT and iNKT, though diverse VJ usage argued against such confounding for most clonotypes.

This clonotype was seen only a few times. Its specific antigen is unknown. Per-base quality was not reported, and no clone a single base away is much larger than it. Including the terminal cysteine and phenylalanine, the CDR3 comprises 15 residues. Only CDR3 DNA is held: 45 bases, read in frame from base 1. CDR1 is given as MNHEY and CDR2 as SVGAGI, both from the germline V gene. Relative to germline, V is missing 4 bases and J is missing 6 bases, with 9 bases of the junction outside any gene match. All donors were healthy Caucasians. The twin cohort consisted of three pairs of female monozygotic twins, all aged about 18 to 29 years. The RNA used for TCR libraries was isolated from peripheral blood mononuclear cells. Libraries were made using 5' RACE. The run used an Illumina HiSeq 2000. Template switching added a universal primer binding site, and the final cDNA carried a unique molecular identifier that allowed TCR cDNA molecules to be counted accurately. Specific primers in the conserved constant-segment region were used to synthesize first-strand cDNA for the TCR alpha and beta chains. To control for contamination, each cDNA library was double barcoded with a SMART-Mk sample barcode plus Illumina barcodes. TruSeq adapter sequences, together with Illumina sample barcodes, were added in two successive PCR steps. The Illumina HiSeq platform was used with custom primers to sequence TCR alpha and beta cDNA libraries. The study's processing was this. MiGEC processed the raw reads to extract unique molecular identifiers, while MiXCR was used to determine the CDR3 positions. Recombination models were inferred per individual with the repgenHMM and IGoR tools using an EM algorithm. Shared clonotypes were analyzed with the tcR package in R, and sharing was normalized by the product of cloneset sizes. Out-of-frame nonproductive sequences were analyzed to study raw recombination free of thymic and clonal selection effects. TCRdb handled the public reads itself, with Q25 trimming in fastp and clone calling in MiXCR, and kept productive beta chains. Entries are consolidated by CDR3 protein sequence, retaining the most common genes and DNA. The V and J calls and clone size come from TCRdb's table, not from the authors' own analysis. Present in this sample are about 790,000 distinct CDR3 sequences, about 20% of which were seen just once. Together, the top ten hold roughly 13% of the sample.

The data were also submitted as part of a second study, on T cells expressing NK-cell markers. As noted in the second study: In sorted CD3+CD56+NKG2C+, CD3+CD56+NKG2C- and CD3+CD56-NKG2C+ T-cell subsets from 7 to 9 donors, TCR beta-chain repertoires were profiled. Among the eight sequenced donors, seven were HCMV-seropositive and one was HCMV-seronegative. In several experiments an anti-gammadeltaTCR antibody was added to restrict sorting to alphabetaTCR-expressing T cells. In roughly six donors, the dominant CD3+CD56+NKG2C+ clonotypes were among the top 10 CD8+ clonotypes and accounted for roughly 1.0-7.5% of CD8+ T cells. Those dominant clonotypes were again the most abundant among CD3+CD56-NKG2C+ cells in a handful of donors, at roughly 28.3-65%. Whether the expanded NKG2C-expressing T cell clones were specific for HCMV antigens remained unclear. All eight donors whose samples were sequenced were randomly selected healthy volunteers, three of them men and five women. A commercial ELISA kit detecting HCMV-specific IgG in serum was used to determine HCMV serostatus. For about 6 donors, bulk peripheral blood T-cell repertoires were additionally sequenced from unsorted PBMC. MIGEC was used to demultiplex reads and group reads by UMI, and MiTCR was used to assemble and quantify clonotypes. To remove erroneous sequences, TCR cDNA sequences were retained only when supported by two or more reads. The tcR package was used for downstream repertoire analysis, with clonotypes matched between fractions based on CDR3 nucleotide sequence plus V segment. VDJmatch was used to annotate antigen specificity against VDJdb, with one amino acid substitution allowed in CDR3.

Sequenced material: PBMCs. The rearranged chain carries TRBV6-5 and TRBJ2-7; 10 of the junction bases match TRBD2. The receptor's source is a woman aged 18 to 35 in good health. The CDR3 protein is CASSWYPSGRTEQYF. The sequenced DNA: TGTGCCAGCAGTTGGTACCCTAGCGGGAGAACCGAGCAGTACTTC.